The source of this T cell receptor (beta chain) is a study of breast tumors, draining lymph nodes, adjacent tissues. The ends lost 2 bases at V and 6 bases at J; junction bases unmatched: 10. There are 16 residues in the CDR3. Germline CDR1 MNHEY, CDR2 SMNVEV (reference sequence). This clonotype was counted a few times. Its antigen is unknown. Broader study findings: Luminal-like breast cancer showed significantly higher tumor–nontumor repertoire similarity than basal-like. Tumors had less TCR diversity than lymph nodes, more than nontumor tissue. The data were judged consistent with most tumor T cells coming from lymph node and expanding in tumor.

Breast cancer patients provided tissue from their axillary draining lymph nodes. TCRdb re-called the multiplex PCR reads through MiXCR, storing one row per CDR3 protein. The sample comprises around 230,000 distinct CDR3 sequences, 32% of which are singletons, and about 1.4% rests with the top ten. Material: axillary lymph node tissue. The rearrangement joins TRBV27 to TRBJ2-1; 7 bases map to TRBD2. This TCR derives from a female donor with breast cancer. Some clones in this sample may be carry-over from other donors' samples. The DNA for the CDR3 is TGTGCCAGCAGTTTAACTGGGAGGGCCCCTCCCAATGAGCAGTTCTTC. This encodes CASSLTGRAPPNEQFF.